A selection of T cell receptor beta chains follows, all from one sample in a study of T cell responses to AZD1222 COVID-19 vaccine. Data came from immunoSEQ multiplex PCR; TCRdb stores just in-frame clones and leaves some out. The data show about 150,000 clones, 92% seen once. The specimen comprised peripheral blood, sampled on day 0 of AZD1222 vaccination. These receptors originate from an adult in good health. The CDR3 runs from the conserved cysteine through the conserved F or W. A D gene is named only where the DNA matches it firmly. Not all rows give a size; the values are once, few, many and, for expanded clones, a class.

d_call: TRBD1; cdr3_length: 14; clone_size: -; j_call: TRBJ2-2; v_call: TRBV6-1; cdr3_nt: TGTGCCAGCAGTGATGGGACAGGGGCTAGGAGGCTGTTTTTT; cdr3_aa: CASSDGTGARRLFF
d_call: -; cdr3_length: 13; clone_size: -; j_call: TRBJ1-6; v_call: TRBV20-1; cdr3_nt: TGCAGTGCTAGTGGGGGGGCTTGGGGTTCCCTCCACTTT; cdr3_aa: CSASGGAWGSLHF
d_call: -; cdr3_length: 14; clone_size: -; j_call: TRBJ1-1; v_call: TRBV28; cdr3_nt: TGTGCCAGCGTCCGGGGGTGGGTTTACACTGAAGCTTTCTTT; cdr3_aa: CASVRGWVYTEAFF
d_call: TRBD2; cdr3_length: 17; clone_size: -; j_call: TRBJ2-4; v_call: TRBV7-8; cdr3_nt: TGTGCCAGCAGCCTTGGACTAGCGGGGGTAGCCAAAAACATTCAGTACTTC; cdr3_aa: CASSLGLAGVAKNIQYF
d_call: TRBD1; cdr3_length: 18; clone_size: -; j_call: TRBJ2-6; v_call: TRBV5-1; cdr3_nt: TGCGCCAGCAGCTTGGATGGGACAGCCTTCTCTGGGGCCAACGTCCTGACTTTC; cdr3_aa: CASSLDGTAFSGANVLTF
d_call: TRBD1; cdr3_length: 17; clone_size: -; j_call: TRBJ2-5; v_call: TRBV27; cdr3_nt: TGTGCCAGCAGTTCACCCCGACGACAGGGGACTCAAGAGACCCAGTACTTC; cdr3_aa: CASSSPRRQGTQETQYF
d_call: -; cdr3_length: 15; clone_size: -; j_call: TRBJ1-4; v_call: TRBV28; cdr3_nt: TGTGCCAGCACCTTCCGAGCCGGCGGGCACGAAAAACTGTTTTTT; cdr3_aa: CASTFRAGGHEKLFF
d_call: -; cdr3_length: 15; clone_size: -; j_call: TRBJ1-5; v_call: TRBV6-4; cdr3_nt: TGTGCCAGCAGACACACGACAGCTCCTAATCAGCCCCAGCATTTT; cdr3_aa: CASRHTTAPNQPQHF
d_call: TRBD1; cdr3_length: 16; clone_size: -; j_call: TRBJ2-3; v_call: TRBV9; cdr3_nt: TGTGCCAGCAGCCCGAGGACAGGCTCGACCACAGATACGCAGTATTTT; cdr3_aa: CASSPRTGSTTDTQYF
d_call: -; cdr3_length: 13; clone_size: -; j_call: TRBJ1-5; v_call: TRBV2; cdr3_nt: TGTGCCAGCACGCAGGGTCCGGATCAGCCCCAGCATTTT; cdr3_aa: CASTQGPDQPQHF
d_call: -; cdr3_length: 13; clone_size: -; j_call: TRBJ1-2; v_call: TRBV2; cdr3_nt: TGTGCCAGCATGCAGGACGGGAACTATGGCTACACCTTC; cdr3_aa: CASMQDGNYGYTF
d_call: -; cdr3_length: 15; clone_size: -; j_call: TRBJ1-3; v_call: TRBV30; cdr3_nt: TGTGCCTGGAGTGTCGCGTCAGGGGCTGGAAACACCATATATTTT; cdr3_aa: CAWSVASGAGNTIYF
d_call: TRBD1; cdr3_length: 13; clone_size: -; j_call: TRBJ1-1; v_call: TRBV19; cdr3_nt: TGTGCCAGTAGTACCAGGACAGGGAATGAAGCTTTCTTT; cdr3_aa: CASSTRTGNEAFF
d_call: TRBD1; cdr3_length: 14; clone_size: -; j_call: TRBJ1-1; v_call: TRBV19; cdr3_nt: TGTGCCAGTAGTCGAACAGGGGGGGGCACTGAAGCTTTCTTT; cdr3_aa: CASSRTGGGTEAFF
d_call: -; cdr3_length: 14; clone_size: -; j_call: TRBJ2-7; v_call: TRBV5-5; cdr3_nt: TGTGCCAGCAGCTTTTCCGGCTCGAACTACGAGCAGTACTTC; cdr3_aa: CASSFSGSNYEQYF
d_call: TRBD1; cdr3_length: 15; clone_size: once; j_call: TRBJ2-7; v_call: TRBV4-1; cdr3_nt: TGCGCCAGCAGACATTTGGACAGGGCCTCCTACGAGCAGTACTTC; cdr3_aa: CASRHLDRASYEQYF
d_call: -; cdr3_length: 15; clone_size: -; j_call: TRBJ2-2; v_call: TRBV6-4; cdr3_nt: TGTGCCAGCAGACCCACGGGGGCCCTTAACGGGGAGCTGTTTTTT; cdr3_aa: CASRPTGALNGELFF
d_call: -; cdr3_length: 15; clone_size: -; j_call: TRBJ1-4; v_call: TRBV5-1; cdr3_nt: TGCGCCAGCAGCCATCTGGGGGTTGGAAGTGAAAAACTGTTTTTT; cdr3_aa: CASSHLGVGSEKLFF
d_call: TRBD2; cdr3_length: 15; clone_size: few; j_call: TRBJ2-2; v_call: TRBV19; cdr3_nt: TGTGCCAGTAGTCATAGCGGGAGTGGCACCGGGGAGCTGTTTTTT; cdr3_aa: CASSHSGSGTGELFF
d_call: -; cdr3_length: 13; clone_size: -; j_call: TRBJ2-3; v_call: TRBV19; cdr3_nt: TGTGCCAGTAGTCTGTTGAGCACAGATACGCAGTATTTT; cdr3_aa: CASSLLSTDTQYF
d_call: -; cdr3_length: 14; clone_size: -; j_call: TRBJ2-2; v_call: TRBV6-1; cdr3_nt: TGTGCCAGCAGTGAACCGGGGAACGGCGGGGAGCTGTTTTTT; cdr3_aa: CASSEPGNGGELFF
d_call: TRBD2; cdr3_length: 13; clone_size: -; j_call: TRBJ2-1; v_call: TRBV7-2; cdr3_nt: TGTGCCAGCCTAGCGGGTCCGTGGAATGAGCAGTTCTTC; cdr3_aa: CASLAGPWNEQFF
d_call: TRBD2; cdr3_length: 13; clone_size: -; j_call: TRBJ2-7; v_call: TRBV18; cdr3_nt: TGTGCCAGCTCACCGACTAGCCTCTACGAGCAGTACTTC; cdr3_aa: CASSPTSLYEQYF
d_call: TRBD1; cdr3_length: 13; clone_size: -; j_call: TRBJ1-1; v_call: TRBV19; cdr3_nt: TGTGCCAGTACACAGGGGAAGAACACTGAAGCTTTCTTT; cdr3_aa: CASTQGKNTEAFF
d_call: -; cdr3_length: 15; clone_size: -; j_call: TRBJ1-5; v_call: TRBV7-6; cdr3_nt: TGTGCCAGCAGCTTAGGCCGGGTAAAGGGTCAGCCCCAGCATTTT; cdr3_aa: CASSLGRVKGQPQHF
d_call: -; cdr3_length: 14; clone_size: -; j_call: TRBJ2-1; v_call: TRBV10-2; cdr3_nt: TGCGCCAGCATGTTAGCGGACTCCTACAATGAGCAGTTCTTC; cdr3_aa: CASMLADSYNEQFF
d_call: TRBD1; cdr3_length: 14; clone_size: -; j_call: TRBJ2-7; v_call: TRBV5-5; cdr3_nt: TGTGCCAGCAGCTTGGTAGGACAGGGCTACGAGCAGTACTTC; cdr3_aa: CASSLVGQGYEQYF
d_call: TRBD2; cdr3_length: 16; clone_size: -; j_call: TRBJ2-7; v_call: TRBV10-3; cdr3_nt: TGTGCCATCAGTGAAACCCTTGGGGACTACCGTTACGAGCAGTACTTC; cdr3_aa: CAISETLGDYRYEQYF
d_call: TRBD2; cdr3_length: 16; clone_size: -; j_call: TRBJ2-3; v_call: TRBV19; cdr3_nt: TGTGCCAGTAGCCCGCTAGTGGGGGGGTTCACAGATACGCAGTATTTT; cdr3_aa: CASSPLVGGFTDTQYF
d_call: -; cdr3_length: 14; clone_size: -; j_call: TRBJ1-4; v_call: TRBV19; cdr3_nt: TGTGCCAGTAGCAAAGGCGGATATAATGAAAAACTGTTTTTT; cdr3_aa: CASSKGGYNEKLFF
d_call: -; cdr3_length: 15; clone_size: -; j_call: TRBJ2-3; v_call: TRBV21-1; cdr3_nt: TGTGCCAGCAGGATAAGTTGGGAAAATACAGATACGCAGTATTTT; cdr3_aa: CASRISWENTDTQYF
d_call: TRBD1; cdr3_length: 17; clone_size: -; j_call: TRBJ1-2; v_call: TRBV6-1; cdr3_nt: TGTGCCAGCAGTGACCCTACCCGGACAGGGGGCAACTATGGCTACACCTTC; cdr3_aa: CASSDPTRTGGNYGYTF
d_call: -; cdr3_length: 13; clone_size: -; j_call: TRBJ2-3; v_call: TRBV7-3; cdr3_nt: TGTGCCAGCAGCTCCCTCACGTTCGATACGCAGTATTTT; cdr3_aa: CASSSLTFDTQYF